This T cell receptor beta chain comes out of a study of blood T cells in healthy people across ages. Trimming removed 3 bases from V and 7 bases from J, with 16 bases in between. Germline CDR1 LGHNA, CDR2 YNFKEQ. CDR3 length: 14 residues. This clonotype was detected only a few times. Its antigen is still unknown. With a J-beta primer mix and a sample-barcoded 5' primer, a second PCR ran 7 to 11 cycles. Using its own MiXCR run on the 5' RACE reads, TCRdb lists one record per CDR3 protein. The sample lists about 970,000 distinct CDR3 sequences; about 51% were seen once. General study findings and limits: Age advanced and TCR beta diversity per million T cells fell, roughly linearly.

The sequence came from an older woman in good health. Source material: blood. This rearrangement joins TRBV4-2 to TRBJ2-7, with TRBD1 as a possible D gene (5 bases). CDR3: CASSQGNRPVEQYF. The CDR3 region has the DNA TGTGCCAGCAGCCAGGGCAACAGGCCCGTGGAGCAGTACTTC.